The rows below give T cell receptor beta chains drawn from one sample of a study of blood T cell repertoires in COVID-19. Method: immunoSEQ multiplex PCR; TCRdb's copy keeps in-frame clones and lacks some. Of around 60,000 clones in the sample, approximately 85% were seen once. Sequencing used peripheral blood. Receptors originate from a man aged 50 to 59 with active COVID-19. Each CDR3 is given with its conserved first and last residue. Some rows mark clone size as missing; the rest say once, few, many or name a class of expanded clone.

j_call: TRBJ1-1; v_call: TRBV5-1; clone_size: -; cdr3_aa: CASSLWGRTTEAFF
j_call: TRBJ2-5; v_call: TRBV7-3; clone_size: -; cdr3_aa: CASSTTGDGYQYF
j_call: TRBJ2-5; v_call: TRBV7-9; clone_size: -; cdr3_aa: CASSLVGIQETQYF
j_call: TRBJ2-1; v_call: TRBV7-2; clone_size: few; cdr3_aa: CASSLVRSGGREQFF
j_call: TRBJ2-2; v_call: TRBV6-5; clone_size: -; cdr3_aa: CAARTVTGELFF
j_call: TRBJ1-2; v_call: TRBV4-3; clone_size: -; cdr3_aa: CASSQETGGYGYTF
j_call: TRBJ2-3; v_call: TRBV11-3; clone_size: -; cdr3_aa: CASSTAGTSGSTDTQYF
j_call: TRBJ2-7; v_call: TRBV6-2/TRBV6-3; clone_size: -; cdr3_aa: CASSYSRGRDEQYF
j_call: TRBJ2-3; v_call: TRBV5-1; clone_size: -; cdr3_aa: CASSSGGAPDTQYF
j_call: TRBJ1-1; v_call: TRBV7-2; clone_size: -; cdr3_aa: CASSSPIRANTEAFF
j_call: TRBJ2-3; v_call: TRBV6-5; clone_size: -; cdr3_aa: CASRPRDRVGDTQYF
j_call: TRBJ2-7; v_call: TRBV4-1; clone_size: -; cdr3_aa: CASSRYWGQQNEQYF
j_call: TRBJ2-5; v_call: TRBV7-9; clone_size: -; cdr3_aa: CASSFLWAGGETQYF
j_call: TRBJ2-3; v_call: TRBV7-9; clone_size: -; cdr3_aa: CASSLASSGGAGDTQYF
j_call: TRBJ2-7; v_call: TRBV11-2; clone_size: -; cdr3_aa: CASSPNRDSYEQYF
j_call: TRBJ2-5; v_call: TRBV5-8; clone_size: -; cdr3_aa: CASSTGTSNVETQYF
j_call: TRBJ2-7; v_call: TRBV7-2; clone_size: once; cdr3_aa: CASSLGVGGRSGYEQYF
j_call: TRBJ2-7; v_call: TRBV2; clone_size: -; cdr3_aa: CASTEEAVKDYEQYF
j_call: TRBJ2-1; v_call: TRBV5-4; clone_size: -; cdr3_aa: CASSFPGTNGVHEQFF
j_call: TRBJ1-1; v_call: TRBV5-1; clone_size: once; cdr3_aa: CASIFIGDETEAFF